This TCR beta chain was observed in a study of blood T cell repertoires in COVID-19. Across the study: COVID-19 samples collected from the United States, Italy and Spain covered acute and convalescent phases. PBMCs, B-cell-depleted T cells, or T cells were the source of the cDNA or gDNA that made up the material.

As originally analysed: Scientists estimated how many nucleated cells there were by amplifying reference gene primers. Profiling relied on immunoSEQ multiplex PCR, and the TCRdb table lists in-frame clones only, not all of them. The V and J calls and the clone size are those of that table, but D and trimming were determined from the DNA. The sample lists under 80,000 clones, about 80% occurring once. Trimming removed 6 bases at V and 4 bases at J, with 12 bases between. The CDR3 is 13 residues long. Germline V lookup: CDR1 LNHDA, CDR2 SQIVND (reference sequence). The sample holds a few counts of this clone.

Input material: peripheral blood. The clonotype originates from a human donor in a cohort sampled during active COVID-19. The chain is built from TRBV19 and TRBJ1-2; possible D gene TRBD1, 5 bases. CDR3 bases: TGTGCCAGTAGGGACGCGGGGCCCTATGGCTACACCTTC. Translating it yields CASRDAGPYGYTF.